These 27 T cell receptor beta chains came from one sample sequenced in a study of blood T cell repertoires in COVID-19. The repertoire was sequenced with immunoSEQ multiplex PCR; TCRdb's copy has only in-frame clones and lacks some. This repertoire shows fewer than 250,000 clones, roughly nine tenths found once; its top ten account for about 2.2%. The source material was peripheral blood. The receptors were gathered from a woman between 45 and 65 years old with acute or convalescent COVID-19.

The gene calls are TRBV11-3 and TRBJ2-1, with TRBD1 matching 8 bases. This CDR3 region has 15 residues. With 8 bases clipped from V and 9 bases from J, the junction kept 15 bases outside the gene matches. CDR1 and CDR2 from the germline V gene are SGHNT and YENEEA. DNA for the CDR3: TGTGCCAGCGAGATCCTAGGACAGGGTAACACTGAGCAGTTCTTC. It yields the protein CASEILGQGNTEQFF.

The chain recombines TRBV19 with TRBJ1-6; 9 positions agree with TRBD1. Trimming removed 6 bases from V and 5 bases from J; junction bases left unmatched: 2. This CDR3 has 14 residues. The V gene's germline CDR1 is LNHDA and CDR2 SQIVND (reference sequence). The CDR3 reads CASRRTGDNSPLHF. In DNA, the CDR3 is TGTGCCAGTAGGCGGACAGGGGATAATTCACCCCTCCACTTT.

V gene TRBV6-5 combines with J gene TRBJ1-2; a possible D gene is TRBD1 (6 bases). CDR3 length equals 14 residues. Per germline, CDR1 MNHEY and CDR2 SVGAGI. Trimming took 5 bases from V and 1 from J, leaving 11 bases between them. Written as DNA, the CDR3 is TGTGCCAGCAGTCCCTCGGGACATAACTATGGCTACACCTTC. Encoded protein: CASSPSGHNYGYTF.

This chain uses TRBV9 with TRBJ1-2, with TRBD1 as a possible D gene (5 bases). This CDR3 region has 16 residues. Germline V gives CDR1 SGDLS, CDR2 YYNGEE. V lost 2 bases and J lost 3, with 17 bases in between. Here the CDR3 reads CASSVWGGSDYYGYTF. CDR3 bases: TGTGCCAGCAGCGTTTGGGGGGGTTCAGATTACTATGGCTACACCTTC.

The gene calls are TRBV6-2 or TRBV6-3 and TRBJ2-4, with 11 positions matching TRBD1. The V gene end was trimmed by 2 bases and the J gene end by 9 bases; junction bases not matched to a gene: 6. Germline lookup yields CDR1 MNHEY and CDR2 SVGEGT. The CDR3 extends over 15 amino acids. The CDR3 region has the DNA TGTGCCAGCAGTTACCTTGGACAGGGGGCTTTCATTCAGTACTTC. Its protein product is CASSYLGQGAFIQYF.

The chain employs TRBV30 and TRBJ2-7; tentative D call: TRBD2 (5 bases). Trimming left V 3 bases short and J 9 bases short, with 15 bases between. The CDR3 sequence is 12 residues long. The germline CDR1 and CDR2 sequences are GTSNPN and SVGIG (reference sequence). The CDR3 coding sequence is TGTGCCTGGAGGGCGGCTCGGAGGACGCAGTACTTC. Amino acids: CAWRAARRTQYF.

The rearrangement links TRBV4-3 to TRBJ2-3; 9 nucleotides match TRBD2. Germline CDR1 is LGHNA and CDR2 is YSLEER. Germline trimming cut 2 bases from V and 3 bases from J; bases unmatched to any gene: 0. CDR3 length: 14 residues. CDR3 loop: CASSQLAGTDTQYF. As DNA, the CDR3 is TGCGCCAGCAGCCAACTAGCGGGAACAGATACGCAGTATTTT.

The chain employs TRBV29-1 and TRBJ2-1; maybe TRBD2 (5 bases). Germline V gene sequence: CDR1 SQVTM, CDR2 ANQGSEA. This CDR3 has 14 amino acids. The V end was cut by 4 bases, the J end by 3 bases, with 13 bases between. CDR3 nucleotide sequence: TGCAGCGTTGTGAGCGGCCAGGTCTACAATGAGCAGTTCTTC. Translated: CSVVSGQVYNEQFF.

This clone is a singleton in its sample. V is TRBV25-1 and J is TRBJ1-1, with 8 bases matching TRBD1. The CDR3 is 15 amino acids. Germline V gene lookup returns CDR1 MGHDK and CDR2 SYGVNS. Losses at the gene ends were 1 base for V and 5 bases for J; bases not matched to a gene: 6. This CDR3 reads CASSESGTGRTEAFF. As DNA, the CDR3 is TGTGCCAGCAGTGAATCGGGGACAGGAAGGACTGAAGCTTTCTTT.

The rearrangement uses TRBV30 and TRBJ2-5; 8 nucleotides agree with TRBD1. Germline CDR1 is GTSNPN and CDR2 is SVGIG (reference sequence). The ends lost 8 bases at V and 1 base at J; junction bases unmatched: 6. The length of the CDR3 is 13 residues. The CDR3 coding sequence is TGTGCCGGAGGACAGGGTTTCCAAGAGACCCAGTACTTC. It codes for CAGGQGFQETQYF.

The V and J genes are TRBV20-1 and TRBJ2-1; 9 positions match TRBD2. The germline V gene has CDR1 DFQATT and CDR2 SNEGSKA (reference sequence). V lost 3 bases, J lost 4 bases, and 7 bases stayed unmatched. The CDR3 covers 15 residues. Here the CDR3 DNA reads TGCAGTGCTAGTTCCAGCGGGGGGCCTTACAATGAGCAGTTCTTC. Translation gives CSASSSGGPYNEQFF.

The CDR3 loop is CASSLATGSVYEQYF. The CDR3 nucleotides are TGCGCCAGCAGCTTGGCTACGGGATCGGTGTACGAGCAGTACTTC. This chain links TRBV5-1 with TRBJ2-7, with TRBD2 as a possible D gene (5 bases). CDR3 size: 15 residues. Germline lookup yields CDR1 SGHRS and CDR2 YFSETQ. V was shortened by 0 bases and J by 4 bases, with 14 bases between the two germline ends.

J is TRBJ2-5 and V is TRBV5-4; D might be TRBD2 (6 bases). Trimming cost V 5 bases and J 3 bases, with 11 bases left between them. The CDR3 consists of 13 residues. Germline V gene lookup returns CDR1 SGHNT and CDR2 YYREEE (reference sequence). The CDR3 DNA is TGTGCCAGCAGTACGGGACTGGAAGAGACCCAGTACTTC. As protein: CASSTGLEETQYF.

This chain links TRBV4-1 with TRBJ2-1; D not resolved. The CDR3 sequence is 13 residues long. Trimming took 4 bases from V and 5 from J, leaving 9 bases between them. The V gene's germline CDR1 is MGHRA and CDR2 YSYEKL. The CDR3: CASSPRLDNEQFF. The CDR3 nucleotides read TGCGCCAGCAGCCCTAGACTTGACAATGAGCAGTTCTTC.

V gene TRBV6-5 combines with J gene TRBJ2-1; 7 bases are a match to TRBD2. Unmatched junction bases numbered 9, after V lost 8 bases and J lost 8 bases. The CDR3 loop spans 13 amino acids. In germline, CDR1 is MNHEY, CDR2 SVGAGI. The CDR3 bases are TGTGCCAGCGGGAGGGGTGTTGGGGATGAGCAGTTCTTC. Amino acids: CASGRGVGDEQFF.

The rearrangement uses TRBV4-1 and TRBJ1-6; D remains ambiguous. V was trimmed by 4 bases and J by 4 bases, leaving 11 bases between them. The CDR3 loop spans 15 amino acids. The germline V gene has CDR1 MGHRA and CDR2 YSYEKL. CDR3 residues: CASSPPGSYNSPLHF. CDR3 bases: TGCGCCAGCAGCCCCCCGGGATCTTATAATTCACCCCTCCACTTT.

The gene calls are TRBV27 and TRBJ1-6; TRBD1 might be the D (6 bases). V was clipped by 1 base and J by 4 bases, with 14 bases between them. The CDR3 length is 17 residues. Germline V gene lookup returns CDR1 MNHEY and CDR2 SMNVEV (reference sequence). CDR3 in DNA: TGTGCCAGCAGTTTATACGCAGGGGCGTCTTATAATTCACCCCTCCACTTT. Its protein product is CASSLYAGASYNSPLHF.

V is TRBV5-4 and J is TRBJ1-2; 7 bases align to TRBD1. CDR3 length equals 14 residues. Unmatched junction bases numbered 6, after V lost 0 bases and J lost 7 bases. CDR1 SGHNT and CDR2 YYREEE come from the germline V gene (reference sequence). The CDR3 DNA is TGTGCCAGCAGCTTGGACAGGGGAACGGGTGGCTACACCTTC. It specifies CASSLDRGTGGYTF.

This chain joins TRBV6-2 or TRBV6-3 and TRBJ1-2, with 9 bases aligning to TRBD1. Germline CDR1 is MNHEY and CDR2 is SVGEGT. V shed 0 bases and J 4 bases; nucleotides not matched to a gene: 6. The CDR3 runs to 16 residues. The CDR3 DNA sequence: TGTGCCAGCAGTTACTCGAAGGACAGGGGTCTCTATGGCTACACCTTC. The encoded protein is CASSYSKDRGLYGYTF.

The V call is TRBV3-1 (or the pseudogene TRBV3-2), the J call TRBJ2-3; TRBD1 agrees at 10 bases. There are 16 residues in the CDR3. Germline lookup yields CDR1 LGHDT and CDR2 YNNKEL (reference sequence). The ends lost 5 bases at V and 4 bases at J; junction bases unmatched: 9. CDR3 residues: CASSSGQGRGADTQYF. In DNA form, the CDR3 reads TGTGCCAGCAGCTCGGGACAGGGGAGGGGTGCAGATACGCAGTATTTT.

The chain couples TRBV12-3 or TRBV12-4 to TRBJ1-4; D gene uncertain. V dropped 7 bases and J dropped 7 bases, with 10 bases sitting between them. The CDR3 has 12 amino acids. The CDR3 loop is CASTMAGEKLFF. CDR3 nucleotide sequence: TGTGCCAGCACCATGGCGGGTGAAAAACTGTTTTTT.

The genes are TRBV10-1 and TRBJ1-1, with 9 bases aligning to TRBD1. There are 17 residues in the CDR3. J lost 5 bases, V lost 4 bases, and 14 bases had no gene match. Germline V gives CDR1 WNHNN, CDR2 SYGVQD (reference sequence). Written as DNA, the CDR3 is TGCGCCAGCAGTGGGGAGAACCGGGACAGGGAGGATACTGAAGCTTTCTTT. Translating it yields CASSGENRDREDTEAFF.

J is TRBJ1-5 and V is TRBV4-3; D is uncertain. Per the germline V gene, CDR1 is LGHNA and CDR2 is YSLEER. The length of the CDR3 is 16 residues. The ends were cut back, 1 base at V and 1 base at J, with 11 bases in the middle. CDR3 nucleotides: TGCGCCAGCAGCCAAGTCCGGGGTAGGAGCAATCAGCCCCAGCATTTT. This encodes CASSQVRGRSNQPQHF.

J is TRBJ2-7 and V is TRBV18; possible D gene TRBD2, 5 bases. Germline-derived CDR1 and CDR2 are KGHSH and LQKENI. Trimming removed 0 bases at V and 2 bases at J, with 17 bases between. This CDR3 is built from 17 residues. CDR3 DNA sequence: TGTGCCAGCTCACCACCGACGGGATCCCCTCGTCCCTACGAGCAGTACTTC. Translated: CASSPPTGSPRPYEQYF.

The rearrangement uses TRBV7-2 and TRBJ2-1; D might be TRBD2 (5 bases). The CDR3 totals 15 residues. Germline loops: CDR1 SGHTA, CDR2 FQGNSA. V was cut by 1 base and J by 1 base, with 8 bases left in between. CDR3 sequence (DNA): TGTGCCAGCAGCTTAGTCGCGGGTTCCTACAATGAGCAGTTCTTC. Its translation is CASSLVAGSYNEQFF. Combining the CDR3 with reference TRBV7-2 and TRBJ2-1 gives the whole variable domain GAGVSQSPSNKVTEKGKDVELRCDPISGHTALYWYRQSLGQGLEFLIYFQGNSAPDKSGLPSDRFSAERTGGSVSTLTIQRTQQEDSAVYLCASSLVAGSYNEQFFGPGTRLTVL.

The chain joins TRBV19 to TRBJ2-7, with 12 nucleotides matching TRBD1. J gave up 6 bases and V 8 bases, and 11 bases lay outside the gene matches. CDR3 length: 15 amino acids. Per the germline V gene, CDR1 is LNHDA and CDR2 is SQIVND (reference sequence). Here the CDR3 DNA reads TGTGCCAGTTCGGATCCGGGACAGGGGGCGCGCGAGCAGTACTTC. This encodes CASSDPGQGAREQYF.

The chain is built from TRBV5-4 and TRBJ2-1; D not certain. V lost 5 bases, J lost 7 bases, and 19 bases lay in between. The CDR3 is made up of 15 amino acids. Germline-derived CDR1 and CDR2 are SGHNT and YYREEE (reference sequence). The CDR3 DNA is TGTGCCAGCAGGAGTCTAGGTTCCGGGTGGAATGAGCAGTTCTTC. This gives the protein CASRSLGSGWNEQFF.